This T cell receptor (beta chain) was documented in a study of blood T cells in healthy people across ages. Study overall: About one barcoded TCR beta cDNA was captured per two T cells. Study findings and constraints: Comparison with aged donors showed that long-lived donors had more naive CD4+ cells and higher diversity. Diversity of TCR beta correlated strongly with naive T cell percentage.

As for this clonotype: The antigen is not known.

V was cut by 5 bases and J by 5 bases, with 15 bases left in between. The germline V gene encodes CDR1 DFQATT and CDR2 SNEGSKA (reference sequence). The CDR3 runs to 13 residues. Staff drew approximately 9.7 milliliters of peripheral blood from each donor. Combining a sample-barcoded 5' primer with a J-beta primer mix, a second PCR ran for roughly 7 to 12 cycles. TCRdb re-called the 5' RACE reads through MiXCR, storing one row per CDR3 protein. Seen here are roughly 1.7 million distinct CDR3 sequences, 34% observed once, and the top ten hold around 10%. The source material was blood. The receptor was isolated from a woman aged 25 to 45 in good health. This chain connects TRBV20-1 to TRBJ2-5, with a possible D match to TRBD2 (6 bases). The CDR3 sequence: CSAHLRGPETQYF. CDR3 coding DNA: TGCAGTGCTCACCTGCGGGGCCCGGAGACCCAGTACTTC.